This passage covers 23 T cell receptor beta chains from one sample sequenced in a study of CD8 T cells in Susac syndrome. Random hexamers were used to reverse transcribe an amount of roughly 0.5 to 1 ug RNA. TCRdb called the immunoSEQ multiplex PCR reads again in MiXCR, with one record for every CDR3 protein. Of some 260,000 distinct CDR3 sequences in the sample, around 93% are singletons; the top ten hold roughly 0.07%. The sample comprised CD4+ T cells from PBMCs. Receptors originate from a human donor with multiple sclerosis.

The CDR3 spells CASSEPGQVNYGYTF. CDR3 nucleotides: TGTGCCAGCAGTGAACCGGGACAGGTTAACTATGGCTACACCTTC. The chain has TRBV6-1 and TRBJ1-2; TRBD1 matches 8 bases. V gave up 2 bases and J gave up 1 base; unmatched junction bases: 3. The CDR3 spans 15 residues. Germline V gene data show CDR1 as MNHNS and CDR2 as SASEGT.

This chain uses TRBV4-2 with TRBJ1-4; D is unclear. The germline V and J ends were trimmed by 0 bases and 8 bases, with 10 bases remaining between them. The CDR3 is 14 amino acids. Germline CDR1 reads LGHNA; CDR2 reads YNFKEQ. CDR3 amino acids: CASSQDILGEKLFF. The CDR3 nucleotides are TGTGCCAGCAGCCAAGATATATTAGGAGAAAAACTGTTTTTT.

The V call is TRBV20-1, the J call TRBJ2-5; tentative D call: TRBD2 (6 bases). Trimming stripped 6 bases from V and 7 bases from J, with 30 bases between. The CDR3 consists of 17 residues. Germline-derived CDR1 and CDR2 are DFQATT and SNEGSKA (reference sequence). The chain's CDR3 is CSAGDSQMGKGPGTQYF. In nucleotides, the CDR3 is TGCAGTGCGGGGGACTCCCAAATGGGGAAGGGCCCTGGGACCCAGTACTTC.

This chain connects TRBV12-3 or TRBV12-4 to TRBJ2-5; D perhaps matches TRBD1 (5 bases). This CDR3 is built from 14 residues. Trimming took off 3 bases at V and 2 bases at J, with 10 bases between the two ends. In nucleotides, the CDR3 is TGTGCCAGCAGTTTGACAGCAACACAAGAGACCCAGTACTTC. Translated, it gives CASSLTATQETQYF.

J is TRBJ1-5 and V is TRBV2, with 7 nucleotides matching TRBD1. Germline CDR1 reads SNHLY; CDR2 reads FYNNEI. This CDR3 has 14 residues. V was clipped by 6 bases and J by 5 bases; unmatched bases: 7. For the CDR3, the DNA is TGTGCCAGCAGGCCCACAGGGGAGTATCAGCCCCAGCATTTT. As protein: CASRPTGEYQPQHF.

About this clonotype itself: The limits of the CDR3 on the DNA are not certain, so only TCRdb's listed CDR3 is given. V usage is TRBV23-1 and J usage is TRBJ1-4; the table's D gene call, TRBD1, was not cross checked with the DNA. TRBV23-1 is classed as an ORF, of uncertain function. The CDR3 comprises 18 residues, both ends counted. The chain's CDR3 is CASSHTGGGRQAMKNCFF.

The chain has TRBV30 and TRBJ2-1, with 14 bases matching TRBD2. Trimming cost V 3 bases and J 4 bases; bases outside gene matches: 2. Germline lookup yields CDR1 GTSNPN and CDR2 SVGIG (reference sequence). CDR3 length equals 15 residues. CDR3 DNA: TGTGCCTGGAGGCGACTAGCGGGGGGGTACAATGAGCAGTTCTTC. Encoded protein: CAWRRLAGGYNEQFF.

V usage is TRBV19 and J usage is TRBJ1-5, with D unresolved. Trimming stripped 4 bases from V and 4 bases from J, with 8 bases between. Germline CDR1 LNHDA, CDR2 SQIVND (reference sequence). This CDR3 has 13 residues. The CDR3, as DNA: TGTGCCAGTAGTACTCAACAAAATCAGCCCCAGCATTTT. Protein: CASSTQQNQPQHF. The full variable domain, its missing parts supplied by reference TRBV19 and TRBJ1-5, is DGGITQSPKYLFRKEGQNVTLSCEQNLNHDAMYWYRQDPGQGLRLIYYSQIVNDFQKGDIAEGYSVSREKKESFPLTVTSAQKNPTAFYLCASSTQQNQPQHFGDGTRLSIL.

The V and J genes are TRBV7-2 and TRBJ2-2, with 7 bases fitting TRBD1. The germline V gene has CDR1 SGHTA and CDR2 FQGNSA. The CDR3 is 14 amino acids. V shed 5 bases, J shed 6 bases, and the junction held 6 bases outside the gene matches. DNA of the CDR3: TGTGCCAGCAGCACCGCGGACAGGTCCGGGGAGCTGTTTTTT. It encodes CASSTADRSGELFF.

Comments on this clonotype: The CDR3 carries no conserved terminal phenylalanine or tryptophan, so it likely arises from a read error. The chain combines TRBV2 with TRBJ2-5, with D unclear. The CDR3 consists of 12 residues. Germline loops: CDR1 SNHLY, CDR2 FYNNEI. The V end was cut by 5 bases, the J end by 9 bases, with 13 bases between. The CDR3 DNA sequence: TGTGCCAGCAGTAACTCTCCAAGGCCCCAGTACGTC. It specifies CASSNSPRPQYV.

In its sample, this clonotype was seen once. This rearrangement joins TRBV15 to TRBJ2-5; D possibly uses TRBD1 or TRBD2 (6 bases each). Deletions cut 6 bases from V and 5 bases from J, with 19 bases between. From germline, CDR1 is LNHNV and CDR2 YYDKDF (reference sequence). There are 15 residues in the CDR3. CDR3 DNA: TGTGCCACCAGTGGCCGGGGGCAGGGCGAGGAGACCCAGTACTTC. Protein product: CATSGRGQGEETQYF.

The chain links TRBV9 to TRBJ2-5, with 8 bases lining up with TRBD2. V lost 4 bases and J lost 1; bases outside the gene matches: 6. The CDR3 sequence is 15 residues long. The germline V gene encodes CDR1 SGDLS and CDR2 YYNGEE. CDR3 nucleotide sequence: TGTGCCAGCAGCCTCCGGGGGGGGGTCCAAGAGACCCAGTACTTC. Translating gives CASSLRGGVQETQYF.

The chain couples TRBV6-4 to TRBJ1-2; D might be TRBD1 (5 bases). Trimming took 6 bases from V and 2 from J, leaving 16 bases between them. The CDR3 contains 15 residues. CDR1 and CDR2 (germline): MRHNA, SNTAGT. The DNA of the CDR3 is TGTGCCAGCAGAGCATCGGGACTGACGAACTATGGCTACACCTTC. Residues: CASRASGLTNYGYTF.

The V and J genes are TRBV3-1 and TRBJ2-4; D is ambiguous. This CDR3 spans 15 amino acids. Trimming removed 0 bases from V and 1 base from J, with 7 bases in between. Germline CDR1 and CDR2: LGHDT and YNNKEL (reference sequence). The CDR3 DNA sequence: TGTGCCAGCAGCCAAGAGGGGATTGCCAAAAACATTCAGTACTTC. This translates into CASSQEGIAKNIQYF.

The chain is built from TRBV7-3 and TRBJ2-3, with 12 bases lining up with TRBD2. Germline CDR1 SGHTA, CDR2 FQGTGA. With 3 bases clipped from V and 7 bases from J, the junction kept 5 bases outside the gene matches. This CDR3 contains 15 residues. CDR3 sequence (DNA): TGTGCCAGCAGCTTGGCGACTAGCGGGAGAAATACGCAGTATTTT. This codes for CASSLATSGRNTQYF.

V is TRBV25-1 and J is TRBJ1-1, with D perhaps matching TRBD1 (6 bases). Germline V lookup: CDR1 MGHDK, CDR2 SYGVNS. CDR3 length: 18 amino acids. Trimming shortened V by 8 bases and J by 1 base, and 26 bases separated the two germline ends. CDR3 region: CASQRANRDPKGNTEAFF. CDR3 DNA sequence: TGTGCCAGCCAACGCGCCAACAGGGACCCGAAGGGGAACACTGAAGCTTTCTTT. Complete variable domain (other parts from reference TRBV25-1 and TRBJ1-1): EADIYQTPRYLVIGTGKKITLECSQTMGHDKMYWYQQDPGMELHLIHYSYGVNSTEKGDLSSESTVSRIRTEHFPLTLESARPSHTSQYLCASQRANRDPKGNTEAFFGQGTRLTVV.

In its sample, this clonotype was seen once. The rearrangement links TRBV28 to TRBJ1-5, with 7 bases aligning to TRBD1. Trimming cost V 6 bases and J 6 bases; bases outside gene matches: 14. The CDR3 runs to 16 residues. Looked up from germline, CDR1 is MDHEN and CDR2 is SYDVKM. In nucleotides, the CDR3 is TGTGCCAGCAGAGGGACAGCCAGATTTGGATTTCAGCCCCAGCATTTT. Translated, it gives CASRGTARFGFQPQHF.

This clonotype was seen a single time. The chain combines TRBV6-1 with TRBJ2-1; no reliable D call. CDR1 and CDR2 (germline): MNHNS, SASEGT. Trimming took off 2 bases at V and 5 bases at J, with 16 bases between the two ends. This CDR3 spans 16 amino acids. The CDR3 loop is CASSEIGRLLNNEQFF. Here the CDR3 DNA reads TGTGCCAGCAGTGAAATAGGAAGGCTACTAAACAATGAGCAGTTCTTC.

This chain's CDR3 is CAISDLQNSPLHF. Here the CDR3 DNA reads TGTGCCATCAGTGATTTACAGAATTCACCCCTCCACTTT. The gene calls are TRBV10-3 and TRBJ1-6, with D hard to call. This CDR3 is 13 amino acids long. The germline gives CDR1 ENHRY, CDR2 SYGVKD. Between the trimmed V and J ends, which lost 3 bases and 7 bases, there was a span of 7 bases.

In DNA form, the CDR3 reads TGTGCCAGCAGGCGGCAGCACAGCTCCTACGAGCAGTACTTC. Protein product: CASRRQHSSYEQYF. The V and J genes are TRBV12-3 or TRBV12-4 and TRBJ2-7; no reliable D call. CDR3 size: 14 residues. Trimming took off 6 bases at V and 0 bases at J, with 12 bases between the two ends.

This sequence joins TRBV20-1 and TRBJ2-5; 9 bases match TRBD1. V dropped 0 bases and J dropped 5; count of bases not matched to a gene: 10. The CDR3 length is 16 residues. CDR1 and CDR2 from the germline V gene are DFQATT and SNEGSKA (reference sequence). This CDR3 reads CSARDTGTGTGETQYF. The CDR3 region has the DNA TGCAGTGCTAGAGATACAGGGACAGGGACTGGGGAGACCCAGTACTTC.

Here the CDR3 DNA reads TGTGCCAGCAGCCAAACGGGAACAGGCGGAAACACCATATATTTT. As protein: CASSQTGTGGNTIYF. The chain employs TRBV3-1 and TRBJ1-3; possibly TRBD1 for D (5 bases). The V gene lost 2 bases and the J gene lost 4 bases, with 12 bases spanning the gap. This CDR3 contains 15 residues. Germline CDR1 and CDR2: LGHDT and YNNKEL (reference sequence).

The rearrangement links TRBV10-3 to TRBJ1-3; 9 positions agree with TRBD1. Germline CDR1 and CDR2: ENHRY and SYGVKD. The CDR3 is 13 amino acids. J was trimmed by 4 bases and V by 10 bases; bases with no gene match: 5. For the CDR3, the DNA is TGTGCCACCGCGGGACAGGGAGGAAACACCATATATTTT. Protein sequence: CATAGQGGNTIYF.